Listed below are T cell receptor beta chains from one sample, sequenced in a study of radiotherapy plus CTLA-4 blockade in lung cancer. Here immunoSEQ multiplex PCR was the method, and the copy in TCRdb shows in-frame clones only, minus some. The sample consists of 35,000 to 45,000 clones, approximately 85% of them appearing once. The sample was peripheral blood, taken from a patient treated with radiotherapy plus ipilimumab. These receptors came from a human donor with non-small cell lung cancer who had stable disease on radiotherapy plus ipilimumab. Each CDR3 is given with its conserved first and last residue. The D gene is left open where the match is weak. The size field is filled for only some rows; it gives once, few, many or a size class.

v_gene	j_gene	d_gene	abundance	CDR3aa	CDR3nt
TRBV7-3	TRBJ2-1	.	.	CASSLEQVLPQFF	TGTGCCAGCAGCTTAGAACAGGTCCTGCCCCAGTTCTTC
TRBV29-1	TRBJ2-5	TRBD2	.	CSAGRAAETQYF	TGCAGCGCCGGGAGGGCCGCGGAGACCCAGTACTTC
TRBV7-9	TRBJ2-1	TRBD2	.	CASSLELADNEQFF	TGTGCCAGCAGCTTAGAACTAGCGGACAATGAGCAGTTCTTC
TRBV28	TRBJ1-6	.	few	CASSPTRDRTSNSPLHF	TGTGCCAGCAGTCCCACGCGCGACAGGACGAGTAATTCACCCCTCCACTTT
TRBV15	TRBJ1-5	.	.	CATSRLNQPQHF	TGTGCCACCAGCAGGCTAAATCAGCCCCAGCATTTT
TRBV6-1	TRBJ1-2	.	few	CASRLGGDNYGYTF	TGTGCCAGCAGACTAGGGGGGGATAACTATGGCTACACCTTC
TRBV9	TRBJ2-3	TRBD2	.	CASSVGGLAVGGTQYF	TGTGCCAGCAGCGTAGGAGGACTAGCGGTGGGGGGTACGCAGTATTTT
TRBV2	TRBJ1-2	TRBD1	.	CASKAGGEIYGYTF	TGTGCCAGCAAGGCAGGGGGCGAAATATATGGCTACACCTTC
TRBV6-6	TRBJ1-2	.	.	CASSYWTDANYGYTF	TGTGCCAGCAGTTACTGGACAGATGCTAACTATGGCTACACCTTC
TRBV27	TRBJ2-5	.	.	CASSLSEGSREQYF	TGTGCCAGCAGTTTATCCGAGGGTAGTAGGGAGCAGTACTTC
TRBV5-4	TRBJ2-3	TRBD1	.	CASSLEGARPDTQYF	TGTGCCAGCAGCTTGGAGGGGGCGCGCCCAGATACGCAGTATTTT
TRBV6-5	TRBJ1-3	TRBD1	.	CATSTGGASGNTIYF	TGTGCCACCTCAACAGGGGGGGCCTCTGGAAACACCATATATTTT
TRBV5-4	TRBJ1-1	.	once	CASSLVGGFGTEAFF	TGTGCCAGCAGCTTGGTGGGGGGGTTTGGCACTGAAGCTTTCTTT
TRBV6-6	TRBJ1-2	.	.	CASSVEPYGYTF	TGTGCCAGCAGTGTAGAGCCCTATGGCTACACCTTC
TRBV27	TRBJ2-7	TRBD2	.	CASSLVGGRALHEQYF	TGTGCCAGCAGTTTAGTGGGCGGGAGGGCCCTCCACGAGCAGTACTTC
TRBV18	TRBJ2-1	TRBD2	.	CASSPPASGVYNEQFF	TGTGCCAGCTCACCACCGGCTAGCGGGGTATACAATGAGCAGTTCTTC
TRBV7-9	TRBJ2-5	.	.	CASSLAEGGVETQYF	TGTGCCAGCAGCTTAGCGGAGGGAGGCGTGGAGACCCAGTACTTC
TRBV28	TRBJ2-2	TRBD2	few	CASRSTGTSGNTGELFF	TGTGCCAGCAGATCTACCGGGACTAGCGGGAACACCGGGGAGCTGTTTTTT
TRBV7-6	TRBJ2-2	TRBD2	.	CASSFTSGNTGELFF	TGTGCCAGCAGCTTTACTAGCGGGAACACCGGGGAGCTGTTTTTT
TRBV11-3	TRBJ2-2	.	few	CASTPGGLYTGELFF	TGTGCCAGCACGCCCGGTGGGCTGTACACCGGGGAGCTGTTTTTT
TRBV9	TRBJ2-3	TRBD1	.	CASSPRQGEGDTQYF	TGTGCCAGCAGCCCTCGACAGGGGGAAGGAGATACGCAGTATTTT
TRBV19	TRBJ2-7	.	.	CASSIGQPYEQYF	TGTGCCAGTAGTATAGGACAACCCTACGAGCAGTACTTC
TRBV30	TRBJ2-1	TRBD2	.	CAWSAGLAGGGEQFF	TGTGCCTGGAGTGCCGGACTAGCGGGAGGGGGTGAGCAGTTCTTC
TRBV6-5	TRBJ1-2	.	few	CATSLTGVPGYTF	TGTGCCACCTCGTTAACGGGTGTCCCTGGCTACACCTTC
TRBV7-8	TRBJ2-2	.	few	CASSLALRAEAPDPNTGELFF	TGTGCCAGCAGCTTAGCGCTGAGGGCAGAGGCCCCAGACCCGAACACCGGGGAGCTGTTTTTT
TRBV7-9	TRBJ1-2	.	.	CASSSPAQGLGYGYTF	TGTGCCAGCAGCTCTCCCGCCCAGGGGTTAGGCTATGGCTACACCTTC
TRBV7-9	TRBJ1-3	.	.	CASSWGDGRSGNTIYF	TGTGCCAGCAGTTGGGGGGACGGCCGCTCTGGAAACACCATATATTTT
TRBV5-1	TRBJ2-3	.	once	CASSFTGISSTDTQYF	TGCGCCAGCAGCTTCACAGGGATCTCTAGCACAGATACGCAGTATTTT
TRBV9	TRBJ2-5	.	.	CASSALPEGVGEIQYF	TGTGCCAGCAGCGCCCTCCCTGAGGGGGTAGGAGAGATCCAGTACTTC
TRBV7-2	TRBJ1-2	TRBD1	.	CASSGDRGNYGYTF	TGTGCCAGCAGCGGCGACAGGGGAAACTATGGCTACACCTTC
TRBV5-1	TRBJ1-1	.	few	CASSWEGSTEAFF	TGCGCCAGCAGCTGGGAGGGGTCCACTGAAGCTTTCTTT
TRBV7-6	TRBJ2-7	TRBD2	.	CASSLVASGASYEQYF	TGTGCCAGCAGCTTAGTCGCTAGCGGGGCGAGCTACGAGCAGTACTTC
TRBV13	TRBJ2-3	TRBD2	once	CASSGGPGTSERVHTDTQYF	TGTGCCAGCAGCGGCGGCCCGGGGACTAGCGAGCGAGTCCACACAGATACGCAGTATTTT
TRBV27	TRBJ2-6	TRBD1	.	CASSFTDRGRRRSGANVLTF	TGTGCCAGCAGTTTCACCGACAGGGGTCGACGTCGCTCTGGGGCCAACGTCCTGACTTTC
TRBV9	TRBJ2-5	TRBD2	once	CASSVNAGTSGRGYQETQYF	TGTGCCAGCAGCGTAAACGCAGGAACTAGCGGGAGGGGGTACCAAGAGACCCAGTACTTC
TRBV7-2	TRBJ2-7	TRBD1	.	CASSWDSGQGYEQYF	TGTGCCAGCAGCTGGGATTCGGGACAGGGTTACGAGCAGTACTTC
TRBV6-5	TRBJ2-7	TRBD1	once	CASSYRQGVGEQYF	TGTGCCAGCAGTTATAGACAGGGGGTGGGCGAGCAGTACTTC
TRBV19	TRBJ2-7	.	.	CASSRGGVYEQYF	TGTGCCAGTAGTAGAGGGGGAGTCTACGAGCAGTACTTC
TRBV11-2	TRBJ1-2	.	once	CASSLVRGYTF	TGTGCCAGCAGCTTAGTCCGGGGCTACACCTTC
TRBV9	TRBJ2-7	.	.	CASSGSGTPAYEQYF	TGTGCCAGCAGCGGATCCGGGACTCCGGCCTACGAGCAGTACTTC
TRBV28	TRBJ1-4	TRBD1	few	CASSPPHRGGKLFF	TGTGCCAGCAGTCCCCCACACAGGGGTGGAAAACTGTTTTTT
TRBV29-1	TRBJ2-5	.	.	CSAKGGADETQYF	TGCAGCGCCAAGGGGGGGGCGGACGAGACCCAGTACTTC
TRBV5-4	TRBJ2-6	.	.	CASSWRGGANVLTF	TGTGCCAGCAGCTGGAGGGGTGGGGCCAACGTCCTGACTTTC
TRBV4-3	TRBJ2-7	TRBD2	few	CASSAASGTTYEQYF	TGCGCCAGCAGCGCTGCTAGCGGGACCACCTACGAGCAGTACTTC
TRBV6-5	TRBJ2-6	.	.	CASSYGSSGANVLTF	TGTGCCAGCAGTTACGGGAGCTCTGGGGCCAACGTCCTGACTTTC
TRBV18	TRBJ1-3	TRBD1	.	CASSDYRGGNTIYF	TGTGCCAGCTCAGACTACAGGGGTGGAAACACCATATATTTT
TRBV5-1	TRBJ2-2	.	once	CASSFAGDTGELFF	TGCGCCAGCAGCTTTGCAGGGGACACCGGGGAGCTGTTTTTT
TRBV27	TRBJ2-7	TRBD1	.	CASSLTGGAGGYEQYF	TGTGCCAGCAGTTTGACAGGGGGCGCCGGGGGCTACGAGCAGTACTTC
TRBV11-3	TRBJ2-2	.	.	CASSLISGVITGELFF	TGTGCCAGCAGCTTAATCTCAGGGGTGATCACCGGGGAGCTGTTTTTT
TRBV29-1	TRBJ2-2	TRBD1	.	CSATDRGNTGELFF	TGCAGCGCTACCGACAGGGGGAACACCGGGGAGCTGTTTTTT